This T cell receptor (beta chain) was identified in a study of Graves' ophthalmopathy and Graves' hyperthyroidism. The PBMCs were taken from approximately 11 ml of fresh peripheral blood. V was pared by 6 bases and J by 6 bases, with 12 bases between. The CDR3 sequence is 12 residues long. The sequenced template was RNA, covering the TCR beta CDR3 region. RT-PCR with HTBI primers came first, then second-round multiplex PCR. A single record per CDR3 protein comes from TCRdb applying MiXCR to the multiplex PCR reads. The sample carries 350,000 to 400,000 distinct CDR3 sequences, 15% recorded once. Sequencing used peripheral blood. V usage is TRBV12-3 or TRBV12-4 and J usage is TRBJ2-7, with D maybe TRBD1 (5 bases). This sequence originates from a woman under 30 with stable Graves' hyperthyroidism. This chain's CDR3 is CASSQTGSEQYF. DNA of the CDR3: TGTGCCAGCAGCCAAACAGGCTCCGAGCAGTACTTC.